A single sample gave rise to the 32 T cell receptor beta chains below, sequenced in a study of control samples from healthy donors and cancer patients (dated by TCRdb to the early 2020s). The library came from the immunoSEQ multiplex PCR assay. TCRdb re-hosts the immuneACCESS table, in-frame sequences only. Its copies lack some clones; in the studies checked, an unresolved V gene accounts for under half of them, and the cause for the rest is not known. This sample has 4,500 to 7,000 clones in its table, and around four fifths of those were observed once. The ten largest clonotypes hold 6% to 9% of the sample. Sequencing used formalin-fixed, paraffin-embedded tissue. These receptors originate from a female donor with lung cancer.

This chain connects TRBV11-3 to TRBJ2-1; 8 bases match TRBD1. Germline values: CDR1 SGHNT, CDR2 YENEEA. The junction had 7 bases not matched to a gene; V was cut back by 4 bases and J by 2 bases. CDR3 size: 16 residues. CDR3 amino acids: CASSSGGLQTYNEQFF. CDR3 in DNA: TGTGCCAGCAGCTCAGGGGGCCTGCAGACCTACAATGAGCAGTTCTTC.

This clone was found a few times. V usage is TRBV6-2 or TRBV6-3 and J usage is TRBJ2-1; no definite D call. Germline V CDR1 and CDR2: MNHEY, SVGEGT. CDR3 size: 12 residues. Trimming removed 4 bases from V and 12 bases from J, with 13 bases in between. CDR3 DNA: TGTGCCAGCAGTTCCTCCGGGTGGGGGCAGTTCTTC. Its translation is CASSSSGWGQFF.

This rearrangement joins TRBV27 to TRBJ2-1; 7 nucleotides align to TRBD2. V dropped 3 bases and J dropped 4; count of bases not matched to a gene: 6. Germline V gene sequence: CDR1 MNHEY, CDR2 SMNVEV (reference sequence). The CDR3 runs 15 residues. The DNA of the CDR3 is TGTGCCAGCAGTTTTTCGGTTAGCGGGTACAATGAGCAGTTCTTC. Its translation: CASSFSVSGYNEQFF.

The chain joins TRBV11-3 to TRBJ2-1; possible D gene TRBD2, 5 bases. The CDR3 has 14 amino acids. V lost 5 bases, J lost 7 bases, and 15 bases lay in between. Germline V CDR1 and CDR2: SGHNT, YENEEA. CDR3 bases: TGTGCCAGCAGCCTCCTCGCGGGCCAGAATGAGCAGTTCTTC. This encodes CASSLLAGQNEQFF.

The gene calls are TRBV3-1 (or the pseudogene TRBV3-2) and TRBJ2-7; a weak D match, TRBD2 (6 bases). This CDR3 is built from 16 residues. V was clipped by 1 base and J by 7 bases, with 20 bases between them. Germline V lookup: CDR1 LGHDT, CDR2 YNNKEL (reference sequence). The CDR3 reads CASSQGPLALGREQYF. The DNA of the CDR3 is TGTGCCAGCAGCCAAGGTCCTCTAGCGCTGGGGAGAGAGCAGTACTTC.

The chain carries TRBV28 and TRBJ2-5, with TRBD2 as a possible D gene (5 bases). CDR1 is MDHEN and CDR2 is SYDVKM in the germline V gene. The CDR3 covers 15 residues. The V gene lost 5 bases and the J gene lost 4 bases, with 17 bases spanning the gap. CDR3 nucleotide sequence: TGTGCCAGCAGTGGACGGGGAAGTTACAGAGAGACCCAGTACTTC. Translation gives CASSGRGSYRETQYF.

The chain is built from TRBV3-1 (or the pseudogene TRBV3-2) and TRBJ2-2; D remains ambiguous. From germline, CDR1 is LGHDT and CDR2 YNNKEL (reference sequence). Trimming stripped 2 bases from V and 4 bases from J, with 11 bases between. The CDR3 sequence is 15 residues long. CDR3 in DNA: TGTGCCAGCAGCCAAAGAGGAGTAAGCACCGGGGAGCTGTTTTTT. Protein: CASSQRGVSTGELFF.

J is TRBJ1-1 and V is TRBV18; D not resolved. The length of the CDR3 is 14 residues. Trimming stripped 4 bases from V and 0 bases from J, with 9 bases between. Germline V gives CDR1 KGHSH, CDR2 LQKENI. The CDR3 region is CASSRMDLNTEAFF. The CDR3 DNA reads TGTGCCAGCTCACGAATGGATCTGAACACTGAAGCTTTCTTT.

This chain uses TRBV4-1 with TRBJ2-5; 11 bases map to TRBD2. The J segment lost 13 bases and the V segment lost 0 bases, leaving 13 bases of the junction unmatched. This CDR3 comprises 16 residues. Per germline, CDR1 MGHRA and CDR2 YSYEKL. In DNA form, the CDR3 reads TGCGCCAGCAGCCAAGATAGCCAACCGGGACTAGCGGCTCCGTACTTC. Translated: CASSQDSQPGLAAPYF.

With regard to this clone: This may stem from a read error, because a much larger clone lies one nucleotide away. The rearrangement uses TRBV5-6 and TRBJ1-1; D is perhaps TRBD1 (6 bases). The CDR3 loop spans 15 amino acids. CDR1 SGHDT and CDR2 YYEEEE come from the germline V gene. Written as DNA, the CDR3 is TGTGCCAGCAGCTTGGGGACAGCCATGAACATTGAAGCTTTCTTT. Protein: CASSLGTAMNIEAFF.

The rearrangement uses TRBV27 and TRBJ2-2, with a tentative D call TRBD1 (6 bases). The CDR3 spans 13 residues. Germline V gene sequence: CDR1 MNHEY, CDR2 SMNVEV (reference sequence). Trimming left V 7 bases short and J 6 bases short, with 12 bases between. This CDR3 reads CASTYGTPGELFF. The DNA for the CDR3 is TGTGCCAGCACTTACGGGACACCCGGGGAGCTGTTTTTT.

This chain links TRBV5-6 with TRBJ2-3; D is unclear. V dropped 2 bases and J dropped 5 bases, with 6 bases sitting between them. The CDR3 has 12 residues. CDR1 and CDR2 from the germline V gene are SGHDT and YYEEEE. CDR3 nucleotide sequence: TGTGCCAGCAGCTTTAGTGAAGATACGCAGTATTTT. This gives the protein CASSFSEDTQYF. The whole variable domain, filled in from reference TRBV5-6 and TRBJ2-3, reads DAGVTQSPTHLIKTRGQQVTLRCSPKSGHDTVSWYQQALGQGPQFIFQYYEEEERQRGNFPDRFSGHQFPNYSSELNVNALLLGDSALYLCASSFSEDTQYFGPGTRLTVL.

V gene TRBV10-3 combines with J gene TRBJ2-7; 11 bases line up with TRBD2. Germline V lookup: CDR1 ENHRY, CDR2 SYGVKD. The trim removed 3 bases at V and 6 bases at J, leaving 7 bases unmatched. The CDR3 is 15 amino acids. CDR3 coding DNA: TGTGCCATCAGTGATCTAACTAGCGGGAGATCCGAGCAGTACTTC. Protein sequence: CAISDLTSGRSEQYF.

The chain links TRBV28 to TRBJ2-4; 7 bases fit TRBD1. This CDR3 has 16 residues. Looked up from germline, CDR1 is MDHEN and CDR2 is SYDVKM. V shed 4 bases and J 1 base; nucleotides not matched to a gene: 7. The CDR3 region has the DNA TGTGCCAGCAGTTCCTGGACAGGTTGGGCCAAAAACATTCAGTACTTC. This codes for CASSSWTGWAKNIQYF.

As to this clone: This specimen includes other DNA sequences encoding the same CDR3. This chain connects TRBV7-6 to TRBJ2-1; weak D call: TRBD2 (5 bases). Germline CDR1 and CDR2: SGHVS and FNYEAQ. This CDR3 region has 15 residues. Trimming cost V 5 bases and J 5 bases, with 16 bases left between them. As DNA, the CDR3 is TGTGCCAGCAGCAACGCCCCGGGATTGGACAATGAGCAGTTCTTC. Translation gives CASSNAPGLDNEQFF.

The J gene is TRBJ2-1, the V gene TRBV7-9; possibly TRBD1 for D (6 bases). V lost 4 bases and J 5 bases, leaving 21 bases between the germline ends. The CDR3 has 17 amino acids. From germline, CDR1 is SEHNR and CDR2 FQNEAQ (reference sequence). The CDR3 region is CASSSTPHGTFNNEQFF. The CDR3 region has the DNA TGTGCCAGCAGCTCCACCCCCCATGGGACATTTAACAATGAGCAGTTCTTC.

The chain employs TRBV18 and TRBJ2-7; tentatively, D is TRBD1 (5 bases). The germline CDR1 and CDR2 sequences are KGHSH and LQKENI. The CDR3 is 14 residues long. Trimming left V 0 bases short and J 3 bases short, with 9 bases between. This CDR3 reads CASSPPVGVYEQYF. CDR3 coding DNA: TGTGCCAGCTCACCACCGGTAGGGGTCTACGAGCAGTACTTC.

This sequence joins TRBV28 and TRBJ1-3; D unclear. The V gene lost 8 bases and the J gene lost 4 bases, with 12 bases spanning the gap. The CDR3 runs to 13 residues. CDR1 and CDR2 (germline): MDHEN, SYDVKM. CDR3 loop: CASFPVLGNTIYF. The CDR3 bases are TGTGCCAGCTTCCCTGTCCTCGGAAACACCATATATTTT.

This chain connects TRBV2 to TRBJ2-3; D gene ambiguous. The V gene's germline CDR1 is SNHLY and CDR2 FYNNEI. CDR3 size: 14 residues. V was trimmed by 3 bases and J by 4 bases, leaving 11 bases between them. This CDR3 reads CASSDPSRADTQYF. The CDR3 region has the DNA TGTGCCAGCAGTGATCCCAGTAGGGCAGATACGCAGTATTTT.

The chain employs TRBV7-9 and TRBJ2-1; 7 bases match TRBD1. Germline V gene lookup returns CDR1 SEHNR and CDR2 FQNEAQ (reference sequence). The CDR3 runs to 16 residues. After removal of 4 bases from V and 6 bases from J, the junction contained 12 bases not matched to a gene. The CDR3 loop reads CASSSAQGVLSNEQFF. CDR3 in DNA: TGTGCCAGCAGCTCCGCCCAGGGGGTTCTTTCCAATGAGCAGTTCTTC. The full variable domain, with the rest looked up from reference TRBV7-9 and TRBJ2-1, is DTGVSQNPRHKITKRGQNVTFRCDPISEHNRLYWYRQTLGQGPEFLTYFQNEAQLEKSRLLSDRFSAERPKGSFSTLEIQRTEQGDSAMYLCASSSAQGVLSNEQFFGPGTRLTVL.

This chain uses TRBV11-3 with TRBJ2-5; 11 bases agree with TRBD2. V shed 5 bases, J shed 2 bases, and the junction held 4 bases outside the gene matches. CDR1 is SGHNT and CDR2 is YENEEA in the germline V gene. The CDR3 totals 15 residues. Written as DNA, the CDR3 is TGTGCCAGCAGCACAGGACTAGCGGGTCAAGAGACCCAGTACTTC. Residues: CASSTGLAGQETQYF. The variable domain in full, completed from reference TRBV11-3 and TRBJ2-5, reads EAGVVQSPRYKIIEKKQPVAFWCNPISGHNTLYWYLQNLGQGPELLIRYENEEAVDDSQLPKDRFSAERLKGVDSTLKIQPAELGDSAVYLCASSTGLAGQETQYFGPGTRLLVL.

The rearrangement uses TRBV19 and TRBJ1-6, with D possibly TRBD1 on 6 matching bases. V was trimmed by 4 bases and J by 5 bases, leaving 9 bases between them. This CDR3 has 14 residues. Germline lookup yields CDR1 LNHDA and CDR2 SQIVND (reference sequence). CDR3 protein: CASSRTANNSPLHF. In DNA, the CDR3 is TGTGCCAGTAGTAGGACAGCTAATAATTCACCCCTCCACTTT.

V usage is TRBV2 and J usage is TRBJ2-2; the D gene could be TRBD1 or TRBD2 (5 bases each). The V gene lost 8 bases and the J gene lost 0 bases, with 7 bases spanning the gap. Per germline, CDR1 SNHLY and CDR2 FYNNEI. The CDR3 contains 13 residues. CDR3 residues: CASGTSNTGELFF. In nucleotides, the CDR3 is TGTGCCAGCGGGACCTCGAACACCGGGGAGCTGTTTTTT.

The rearrangement uses TRBV9 and TRBJ2-3; D is uncertain. The CDR3 contains 14 residues. Germline V CDR1 and CDR2: SGDLS, YYNGEE. V lost 4 bases, J lost 4 bases, and 13 bases lay in between. This chain's CDR3 is CASSPPEWSDTQYF. The CDR3, as DNA: TGTGCCAGCAGCCCTCCAGAGTGGTCAGATACGCAGTATTTT.

V and J are TRBV6-6 and TRBJ2-1; TRBD1 agrees at 7 bases. This CDR3 contains 15 residues. V shed 2 bases, J shed 2 bases, and the junction held 3 bases outside the gene matches. Germline V lookup: CDR1 MNHNY, CDR2 SVGAGI (reference sequence). This CDR3 reads CASSYDDRAYNEQFF. CDR3 coding DNA: TGTGCCAGCAGTTACGACGACAGGGCCTACAATGAGCAGTTCTTC.

The chain joins TRBV27 to TRBJ2-7; D remains unclear. Germline lookup yields CDR1 MNHEY and CDR2 SMNVEV (reference sequence). Trimming removed 5 bases from V and 5 bases from J, with 13 bases in between. CDR3 length equals 13 residues. CDR3 amino acids: CASSHKAGNEQYF. CDR3 bases: TGTGCCAGCAGTCATAAAGCAGGAAACGAGCAGTACTTC.

As DNA, the CDR3 is TGTGCCAGCAGCTTAGAAAGGACGGAAGAGACCCAGTACTTC. This codes for CASSLERTEETQYF. The chain recombines TRBV11-2 with TRBJ2-5, with D unresolved. The CDR3 contains 14 residues. V was clipped by 0 bases and J by 3 bases, with 8 bases between them. CDR1 SGHAT and CDR2 FQNNGV come from the germline V gene. The complete variable domain, with remaining parts taken from reference TRBV11-2 and TRBJ2-5, reads EAGVAQSPRYKIIEKRQSVAFWCNPISGHATLYWYQQILGQGPKLLIQFQNNGVVDDSQLPKDRFSAERLKGVDSTLKIQPAKLEDSAVYLCASSLERTEETQYFGPGTRLLVL.

On this clone: The same CDR3 also results from other DNA sequences found in this sample. The chain combines TRBV19 with TRBJ2-4; 9 bases agree with TRBD2. Per the germline V gene, CDR1 is LNHDA and CDR2 is SQIVND (reference sequence). The CDR3 length is 19 residues. Trimming took 4 bases from V and 2 from J; bases not matched to a gene: 15. This CDR3 reads CASSTSGLAGQTTKNIQYF. The CDR3 nucleotides are TGTGCCAGTAGTACCTCGGGGCTAGCGGGACAAACCACCAAAAACATTCAGTACTTC.

This clone was counted a single time. The V and J genes are TRBV9 and TRBJ2-3, with TRBD1 identical over 7 bases. Germline CDR1 and CDR2: SGDLS and YYNGEE. The CDR3 length is 17 residues. Trimming removed 0 bases from V and 6 bases from J; junction bases left unmatched: 13. CDR3 region: CASSVVGRGRSSDTQYF. The DNA of the CDR3 is TGTGCCAGCAGCGTAGTGGGTAGGGGGCGATCTTCCGATACGCAGTATTTT.

This clone was seen only once. The chain combines TRBV19 with TRBJ1-6; 7 positions match TRBD1. Losses at the gene ends were 5 bases for V and 6 bases for J; bases not matched to a gene: 10. CDR3 length equals 16 residues. From germline, CDR1 is LNHDA and CDR2 SQIVND (reference sequence). This chain's CDR3 is CASSFTLGTANSPLHF. DNA of the CDR3: TGTGCCAGTAGTTTTACTCTCGGGACAGCTAATTCACCCCTCCACTTT.

V is TRBV11-3 and J is TRBJ2-5; tentatively, D is TRBD2 (6 bases). Germline V gene data show CDR1 as SGHNT and CDR2 as YENEEA. The CDR3 is 15 amino acids. V was shortened by 4 bases and J by 5 bases, with 17 bases between the two germline ends. The CDR3 is CASSSGRDSGETQYF. The CDR3 bases are TGTGCCAGCAGCTCGGGCCGGGACTCAGGCGAGACCCAGTACTTC.

The chain links TRBV5-1 to TRBJ2-7, with no clear D. Germline V CDR1 and CDR2: SGHRS, YFSETQ. There are 14 residues in the CDR3. Trimming removed 0 bases at V and 6 bases at J, with 13 bases between. CDR3 sequence: CASSLEEGSGEQYF. The DNA for the CDR3 is TGCGCCAGCAGCTTGGAAGAAGGGTCGGGCGAGCAGTACTTC.